This T cell receptor beta chain was profiled in a study of graft-versus-host responses after intestinal transplantation. Background on the study: Recipients got multivisceral, liver-intestinal, or isolated intestinal transplants. Anti-thymocyte globulin was used for induction in all recipients, who then took tacrolimus and steroids for approximately 3 years.

Comments on this clone: The antigen is not known.

Study-wide results and limits: Researchers found GvH clones in recipient marrow, and some showed up first in ileum or blood. In patients with graft-donor T cell macrochimerism, allograft graft-versus-host to host-versus-graft clonal ratios were high.

Some clones are missing from TCRdb's copy, which holds only in-frame ones; the method was immunoSEQ multiplex PCR. This table has roughly 96,000 clones, about 91% appearing once. The sequences come from unstimulated CD8+ T cells sorted from spleen or lymph node cells, collected before intestinal transplant. The receptor's source is a human donor who received an intestinal transplant.

The CDR3 sequence: CASSTPRGREGYTF. As DNA, the CDR3 is TGTGCCAGCAGCACACCGAGGGGGCGGGAAGGCTACACCTTC. V is TRBV5-4 and J is TRBJ1-2, with 7 bases matching TRBD1. Germline CDR1 and CDR2: SGHNT and YYREEE (reference sequence). The length of the CDR3 is 14 residues. V shed 4 bases and J 8 bases; nucleotides not matched to a gene: 11.